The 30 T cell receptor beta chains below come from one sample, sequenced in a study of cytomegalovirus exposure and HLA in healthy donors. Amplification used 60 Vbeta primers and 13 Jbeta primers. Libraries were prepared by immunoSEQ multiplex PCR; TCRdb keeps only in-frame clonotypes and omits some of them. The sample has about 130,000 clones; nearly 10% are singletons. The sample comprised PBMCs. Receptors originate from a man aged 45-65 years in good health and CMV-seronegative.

DNA of the CDR3: TGTGCCAGCAGGGCGGACAGGCCCTTCTATGGCTACACCTTC. The encoded protein is CASRADRPFYGYTF. J is TRBJ1-2 and V is TRBV6-1; 7 bases align to TRBD1. With 6 bases clipped from V and 4 bases from J, the junction kept 8 bases outside the gene matches. This CDR3 comprises 14 residues. Germline assignment: CDR1 MNHNS and CDR2 SASEGT.

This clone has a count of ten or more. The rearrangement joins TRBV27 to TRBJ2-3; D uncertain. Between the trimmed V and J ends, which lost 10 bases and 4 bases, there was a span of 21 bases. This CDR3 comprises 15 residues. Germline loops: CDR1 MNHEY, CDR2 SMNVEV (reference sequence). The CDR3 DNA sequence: TGTGCCACCACTCTGTGGGCATCAGGATCAGATACGCAGTATTTT. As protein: CATTLWASGSDTQYF.

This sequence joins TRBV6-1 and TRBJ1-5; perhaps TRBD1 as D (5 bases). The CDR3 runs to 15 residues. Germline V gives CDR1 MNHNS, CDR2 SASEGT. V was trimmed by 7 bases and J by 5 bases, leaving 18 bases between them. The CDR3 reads CASTSGGAGHQPQHF. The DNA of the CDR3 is TGTGCCAGCACCTCCGGAGGGGCTGGACATCAGCCCCAGCATTTT.

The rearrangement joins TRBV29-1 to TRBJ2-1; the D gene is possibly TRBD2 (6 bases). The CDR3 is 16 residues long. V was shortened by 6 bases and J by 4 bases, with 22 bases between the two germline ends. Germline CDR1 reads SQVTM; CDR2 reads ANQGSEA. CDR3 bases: TGCAGCGTCCCCCTTCAAGCGACTAGACCTTACAATGAGCAGTTCTTC. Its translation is CSVPLQATRPYNEQFF.

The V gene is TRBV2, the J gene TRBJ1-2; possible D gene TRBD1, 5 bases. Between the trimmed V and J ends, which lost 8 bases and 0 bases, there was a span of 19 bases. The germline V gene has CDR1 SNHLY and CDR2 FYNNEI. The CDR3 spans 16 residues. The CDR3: CASGREGPITNYGYTF. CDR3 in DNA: TGTGCCAGCGGGCGGGAGGGGCCAATCACTAACTATGGCTACACCTTC.

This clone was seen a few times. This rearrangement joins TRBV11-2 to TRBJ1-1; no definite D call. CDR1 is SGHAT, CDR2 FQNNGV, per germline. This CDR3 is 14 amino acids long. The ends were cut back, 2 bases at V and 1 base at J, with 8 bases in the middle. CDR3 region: CASSLKPGNTEAFF. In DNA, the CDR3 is TGTGCCAGCAGCTTAAAACCGGGGAACACTGAAGCTTTCTTT.

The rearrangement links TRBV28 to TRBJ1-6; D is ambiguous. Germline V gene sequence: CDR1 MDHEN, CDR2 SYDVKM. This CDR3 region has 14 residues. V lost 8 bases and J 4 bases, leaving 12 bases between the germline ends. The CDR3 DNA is TGTGCCAGCGCCTCTTTTCAGTATAATTCACCCCTCCACTTT. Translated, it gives CASASFQYNSPLHF.

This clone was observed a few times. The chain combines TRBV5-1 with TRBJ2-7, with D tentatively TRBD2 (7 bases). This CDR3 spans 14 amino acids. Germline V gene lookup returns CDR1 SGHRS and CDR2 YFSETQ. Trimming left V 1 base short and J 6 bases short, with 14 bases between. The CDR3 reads CASSLTGGQGEQYF. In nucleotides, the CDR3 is TGCGCCAGCAGCTTGACCGGGGGGCAAGGCGAGCAGTACTTC.

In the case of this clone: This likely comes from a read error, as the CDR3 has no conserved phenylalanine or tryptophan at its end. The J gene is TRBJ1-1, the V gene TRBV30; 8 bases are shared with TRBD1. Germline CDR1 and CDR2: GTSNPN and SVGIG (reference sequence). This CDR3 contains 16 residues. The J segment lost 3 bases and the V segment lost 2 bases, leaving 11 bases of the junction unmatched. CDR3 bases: TGTGCCTGGAGTCACGGACAGGGTGAACGTGACACTGAAGCTTTCGTT. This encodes CAWSHGQGERDTEAFV.

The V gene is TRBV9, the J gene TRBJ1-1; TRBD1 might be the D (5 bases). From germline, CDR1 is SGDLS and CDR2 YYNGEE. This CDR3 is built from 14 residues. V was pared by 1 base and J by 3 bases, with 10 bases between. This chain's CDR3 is CASSVSGGDTEAFF. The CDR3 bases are TGTGCCAGCAGCGTATCTGGGGGGGACACTGAAGCTTTCTTT.

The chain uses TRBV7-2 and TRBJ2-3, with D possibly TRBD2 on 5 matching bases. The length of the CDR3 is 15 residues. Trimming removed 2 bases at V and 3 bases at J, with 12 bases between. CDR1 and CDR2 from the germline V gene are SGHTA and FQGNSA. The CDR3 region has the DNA TGTGCCAGCAGCTTAAGTGGAAGCGGAACAGATACGCAGTATTTT. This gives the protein CASSLSGSGTDTQYF.

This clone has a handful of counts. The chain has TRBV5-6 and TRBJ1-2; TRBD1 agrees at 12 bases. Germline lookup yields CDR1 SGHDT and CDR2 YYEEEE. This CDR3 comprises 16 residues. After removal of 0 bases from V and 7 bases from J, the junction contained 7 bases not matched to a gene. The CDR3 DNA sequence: TGTGCCAGCAGCTTGGTTCCGGGACAGGGGGCGGGTGGCTACACCTTC. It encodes CASSLVPGQGAGGYTF.

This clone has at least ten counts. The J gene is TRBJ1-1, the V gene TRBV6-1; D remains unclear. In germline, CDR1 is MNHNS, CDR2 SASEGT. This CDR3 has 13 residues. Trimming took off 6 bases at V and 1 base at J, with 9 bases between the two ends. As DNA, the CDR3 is TGTGCCAGCAGCTCGACTGAGAACACTGAAGCTTTCTTT. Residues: CASSSTENTEAFF.

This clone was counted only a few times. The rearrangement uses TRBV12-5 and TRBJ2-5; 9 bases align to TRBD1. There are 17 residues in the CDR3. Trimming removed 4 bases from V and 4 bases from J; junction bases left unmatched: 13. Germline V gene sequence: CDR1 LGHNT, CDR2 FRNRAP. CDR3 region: CASGWGRPQGAGETQYF. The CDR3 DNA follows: TGTGCTAGTGGTTGGGGTCGCCCACAGGGGGCAGGAGAGACCCAGTACTTC.

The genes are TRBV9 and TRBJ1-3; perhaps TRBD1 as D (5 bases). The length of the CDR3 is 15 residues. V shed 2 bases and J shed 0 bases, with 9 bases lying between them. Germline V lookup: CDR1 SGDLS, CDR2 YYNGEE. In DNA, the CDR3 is TGTGCCAGCAGCGTTCGGGGGAACTCTGGAAACACCATATATTTT. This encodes CASSVRGNSGNTIYF.

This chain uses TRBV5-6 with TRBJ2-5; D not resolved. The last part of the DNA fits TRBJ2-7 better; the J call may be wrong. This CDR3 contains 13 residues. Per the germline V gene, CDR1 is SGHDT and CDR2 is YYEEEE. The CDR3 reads CASSFEQYYEQYF. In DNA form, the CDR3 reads TGTGCCAGCAGCTTCGAGCAGTACTACGAGCAGTACTTC.

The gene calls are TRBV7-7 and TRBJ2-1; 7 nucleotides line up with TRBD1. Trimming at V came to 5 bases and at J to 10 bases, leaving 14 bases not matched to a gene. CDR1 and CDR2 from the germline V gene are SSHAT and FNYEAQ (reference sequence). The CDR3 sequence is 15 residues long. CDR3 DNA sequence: TGTGCCAGCAGCCATGGCGGCAGGGGGTTGGGGGAGCAGTTCTTC. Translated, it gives CASSHGGRGLGEQFF.

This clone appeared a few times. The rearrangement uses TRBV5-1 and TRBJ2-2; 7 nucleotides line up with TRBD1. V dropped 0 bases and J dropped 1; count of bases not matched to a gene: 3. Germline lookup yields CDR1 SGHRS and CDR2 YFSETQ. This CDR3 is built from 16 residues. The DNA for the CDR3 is TGCGCCAGCAGCTTGGAGGGGGACAGGAACACCGGGGAGCTGTTTTTT. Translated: CASSLEGDRNTGELFF.

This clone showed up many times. CDR3 sequence reads: CASSFFVPGRETQYF. CDR3 DNA: TGTGCCAGCAGCTTCTTTGTCCCAGGGCGGGAGACCCAGTACTTC. The J gene is TRBJ2-5, the V gene TRBV7-2; tentatively, D is TRBD1 (5 bases). Germline-derived CDR1 and CDR2 are SGHTA and FQGNSA. The CDR3 totals 15 residues. The ends were cut back, 3 bases at V and 5 bases at J, with 16 bases in the middle.

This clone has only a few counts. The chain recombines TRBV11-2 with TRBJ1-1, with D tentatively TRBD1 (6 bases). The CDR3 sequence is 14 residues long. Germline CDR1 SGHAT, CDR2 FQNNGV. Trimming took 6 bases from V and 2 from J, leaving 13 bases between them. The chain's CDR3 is CASRDGQINTEAFF. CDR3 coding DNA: TGTGCCAGCAGGGACGGACAGATCAACACTGAAGCTTTCTTT. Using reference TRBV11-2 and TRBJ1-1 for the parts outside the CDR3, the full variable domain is EAGVAQSPRYKIIEKRQSVAFWCNPISGHATLYWYQQILGQGPKLLIQFQNNGVVDDSQLPKDRFSAERLKGVDSTLKIQPAKLEDSAVYLCASRDGQINTEAFFGQGTRLTVV.

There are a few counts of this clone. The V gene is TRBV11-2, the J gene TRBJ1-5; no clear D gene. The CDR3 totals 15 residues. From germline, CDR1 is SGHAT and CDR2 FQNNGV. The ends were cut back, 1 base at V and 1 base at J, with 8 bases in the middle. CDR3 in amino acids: CASSLGGLSNQPQHF. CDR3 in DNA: TGTGCCAGCAGCTTAGGAGGGCTCAGCAATCAGCCCCAGCATTTT.

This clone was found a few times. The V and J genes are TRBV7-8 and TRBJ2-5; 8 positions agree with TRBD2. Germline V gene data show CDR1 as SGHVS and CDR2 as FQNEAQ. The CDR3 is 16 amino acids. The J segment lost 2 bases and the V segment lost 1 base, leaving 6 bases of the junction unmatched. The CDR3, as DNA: TGTGCCAGCAGCTTAGGGGCCAGCGGGAGTCAAGAGACCCAGTACTTC. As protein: CASSLGASGSQETQYF.

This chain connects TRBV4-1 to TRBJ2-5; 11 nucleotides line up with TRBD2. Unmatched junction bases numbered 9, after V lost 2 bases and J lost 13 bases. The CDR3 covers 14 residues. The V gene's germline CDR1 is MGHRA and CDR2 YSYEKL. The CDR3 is CASSQTTSGTRAYF. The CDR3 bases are TGCGCCAGCAGCCAAACGACTAGCGGGACCCGTGCGTACTTC.

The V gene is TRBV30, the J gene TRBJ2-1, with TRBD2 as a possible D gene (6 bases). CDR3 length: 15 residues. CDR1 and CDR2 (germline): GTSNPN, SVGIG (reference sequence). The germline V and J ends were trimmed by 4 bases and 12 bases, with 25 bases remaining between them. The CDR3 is CAWMSGKGLTRGQFF. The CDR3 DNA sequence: TGTGCCTGGATGTCCGGGAAGGGCCTGACTAGGGGGCAGTTCTTC.

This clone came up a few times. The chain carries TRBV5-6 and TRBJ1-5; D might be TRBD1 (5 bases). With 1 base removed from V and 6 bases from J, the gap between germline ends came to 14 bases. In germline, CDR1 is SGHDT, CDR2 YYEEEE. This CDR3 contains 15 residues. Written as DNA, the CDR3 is TGTGCCAGCAGCTTGTATGGGGGGTTCGGTCAGCCCCAGCATTTT. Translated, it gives CASSLYGGFGQPQHF.

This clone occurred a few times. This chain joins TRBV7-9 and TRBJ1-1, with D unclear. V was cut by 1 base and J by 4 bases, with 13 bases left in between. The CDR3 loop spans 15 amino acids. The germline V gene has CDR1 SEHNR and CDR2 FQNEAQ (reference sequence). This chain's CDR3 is CASSLDRRRSTEAFF. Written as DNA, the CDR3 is TGTGCCAGCAGCTTAGATCGGAGGAGGAGCACTGAAGCTTTCTTT.

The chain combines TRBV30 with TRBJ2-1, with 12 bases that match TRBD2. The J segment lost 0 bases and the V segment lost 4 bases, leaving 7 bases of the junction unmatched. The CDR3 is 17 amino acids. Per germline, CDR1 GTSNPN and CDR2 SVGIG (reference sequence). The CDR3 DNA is TGTGCCTGGACGGGACTAGCGGGCCTGAGCTCCTACAATGAGCAGTTCTTC. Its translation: CAWTGLAGLSSYNEQFF. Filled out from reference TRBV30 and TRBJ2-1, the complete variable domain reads SQTIHQWPATLVQPVGSPLSLECTVEGTSNPNLYWYRQAAGRGLQLLFYSVGIGQISSEVPQNLSASRPQDRQFILSSKKLLLSDSGFYLCAWTGLAGLSSYNEQFFGPGTRLTVL.

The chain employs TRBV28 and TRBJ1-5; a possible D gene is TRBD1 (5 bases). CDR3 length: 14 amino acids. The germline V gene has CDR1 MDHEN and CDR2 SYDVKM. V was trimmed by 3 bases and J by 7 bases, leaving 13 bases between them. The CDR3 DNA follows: TGTGCCAGCAGTTTTGGGGGGGGGAAACAGCCCCAGCATTTT. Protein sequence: CASSFGGGKQPQHF. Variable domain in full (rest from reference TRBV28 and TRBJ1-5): DVKVTQSSRYLVKRTGEKVFLECVQDMDHENMFWYRQDPGLGLRLIYFSYDVKMKEKGDIPEGYSVSREKKERFSLILESASTNQTSMYLCASSFGGGKQPQHFGDGTRLSIL.

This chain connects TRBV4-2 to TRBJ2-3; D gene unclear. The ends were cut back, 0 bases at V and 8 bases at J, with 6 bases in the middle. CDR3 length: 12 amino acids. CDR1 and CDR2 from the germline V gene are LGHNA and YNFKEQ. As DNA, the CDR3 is TGTGCCAGCAGCCAAGAACGAGCTACGCAGTATTTT. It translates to CASSQERATQYF.

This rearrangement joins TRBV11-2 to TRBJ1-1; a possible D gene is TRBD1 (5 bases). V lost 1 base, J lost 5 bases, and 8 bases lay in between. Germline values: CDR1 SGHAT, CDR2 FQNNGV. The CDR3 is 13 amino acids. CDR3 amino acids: CASSLAGPTEAFF. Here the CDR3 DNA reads TGTGCCAGCAGCTTAGCAGGGCCGACTGAAGCTTTCTTT.